Below are 20 T cell receptor beta chains sequenced from a single sample in a study of OX40 agonist ivuxolimab in advanced cancers. This table comes from immunoSEQ multiplex PCR, and its TCRdb copy is limited to in-frame clones, with some not included. The sample has 45,000 to 60,000 clones, 88% seen once. Sequenced material: CD4+ or CD8+ T cells sorted from blood, taken in a trial of the OX40 agonist ivuxolimab. Receptor source: an adult with an advanced solid tumor such as melanoma, head and neck, liver or kidney cancer.

This chain uses TRBV5-1 with TRBJ2-3; D not resolved. This CDR3 is 13 amino acids long. V lost 3 bases and J lost 1, with 6 bases in between. The germline V gene encodes CDR1 SGHRS and CDR2 YFSETQ. CDR3 bases: TGCGCCAGCAGCTGGTGGGGCACAGATACGCAGTATTTT. It specifies CASSWWGTDTQYF.

The CDR3 spells CASSAVSGLRLGELFF. The CDR3 coding sequence is TGTGCCAGTAGTGCGGTTAGCGGGCTCCGCCTCGGGGAGCTGTTTTTT. This sequence joins TRBV19 and TRBJ2-2; 7 bases match TRBD2. The trim removed 5 bases at V and 7 bases at J, leaving 13 bases unmatched. Germline loops: CDR1 LNHDA, CDR2 SQIVND (reference sequence). CDR3 length: 16 amino acids.

The chain links TRBV19 to TRBJ2-7; 11 nucleotides agree with TRBD2. V was clipped by 3 bases and J by 0 bases; unmatched bases: 4. The CDR3 loop spans 16 amino acids. CDR1 LNHDA and CDR2 SQIVND come from the germline V gene (reference sequence). The CDR3 is CASSITSGSTSYEQYF. The CDR3 bases are TGTGCCAGTAGTATTACTAGCGGGAGTACCTCCTACGAGCAGTACTTC. The variable domain in full, with the rest retrieved from reference TRBV19 and TRBJ2-7, is DGGITQSPKYLFRKEGQNVTLSCEQNLNHDAMYWYRQDPGQGLRLIYYSQIVNDFQKGDIAEGYSVSREKKESFPLTVTSAQKNPTAFYLCASSITSGSTSYEQYFGPGTRLTVT.

This chain links TRBV5-1 with TRBJ2-2; D is unresolved. The CDR3 sequence is 15 residues long. Per germline, CDR1 SGHRS and CDR2 YFSETQ. V gave up 2 bases and J gave up 7 bases, with 15 bases separating them. The CDR3 sequence: CASSFFTGTGGELFF. The CDR3 DNA is TGCGCCAGCAGCTTCTTCACCGGAACGGGCGGGGAGCTGTTTTTT.

V and J are TRBV27 and TRBJ2-7, with TRBD1 as a possible D gene (5 bases). The CDR3 is made up of 14 amino acids. Germline assignment: CDR1 MNHEY and CDR2 SMNVEV (reference sequence). V was shortened by 1 base and J by 4 bases, with 11 bases between the two germline ends. This chain's CDR3 is CASSLWQGGYEQYF. For the CDR3, the DNA is TGTGCCAGCAGTTTATGGCAGGGTGGTTACGAGCAGTACTTC.

The rearrangement links TRBV6-4 to TRBJ1-2; the D is unclear. The CDR3 extends over 14 amino acids. Between the trimmed V and J ends, which lost 6 bases and 4 bases, there was a span of 15 bases. Germline CDR1 and CDR2: MRHNA and SNTAGT. The CDR3 DNA follows: TGTGCCAGCAGGGTCACGGCCACTTCCTATGGCTACACCTTC. It codes for CASRVTATSYGYTF.

The V call is TRBV19, the J call TRBJ1-5, with D hard to call. Germline assignment: CDR1 LNHDA and CDR2 SQIVND (reference sequence). CDR3 length equals 13 residues. Trimming removed 1 base at V and 4 bases at J, with 5 bases between. The CDR3 region has the DNA TGTGCCAGTAGTATAGTAGGGAATCAGCCCCAGCATTTT. Amino acids: CASSIVGNQPQHF.

This clone was detected a few times. This chain links TRBV14 with TRBJ2-1; D remains ambiguous. The V gene's germline CDR1 is SGHDN and CDR2 FVKESK. V was cut by 4 bases and J by 7 bases, with 17 bases left in between. The length of the CDR3 is 15 residues. The CDR3 DNA reads TGTGCCAGCAGCCTCCTTGACGGCCAGATAAATGAGCAGTTCTTC. Protein product: CASSLLDGQINEQFF.

The V call is TRBV19, the J call TRBJ1-1; D ambiguous. The germline gives CDR1 LNHDA, CDR2 SQIVND (reference sequence). The CDR3 is 11 residues long. Trimming pared 7 bases from V and 5 bases from J, leaving 8 bases between. The CDR3 bases are TGTGCCAGTAAAAGTCGGACTGAAGCTTTCTTT. This encodes CASKSRTEAFF.

This sequence joins TRBV7-9 and TRBJ2-2; D gene uncertain. Germline V gives CDR1 SEHNR, CDR2 FQNEAQ (reference sequence). Between the trimmed V and J ends, which lost 3 bases and 3 bases, there was a span of 8 bases. CDR3 length: 14 residues. As DNA, the CDR3 is TGTGCCAGCAGCTTCAATTCCTACACCGGGGAGCTGTTTTTT. This codes for CASSFNSYTGELFF.

The V call is TRBV7-9, the J call TRBJ1-2; D possibly corresponds to TRBD1 (6 bases). The CDR3 length is 11 residues. Trimming shortened V by 7 bases and J by 7 bases, and 10 bases separated the two germline ends. Germline CDR1 reads SEHNR; CDR2 reads FQNEAQ (reference sequence). CDR3 amino acids: CASTRGGGYTF. In nucleotides, the CDR3 is TGTGCCAGCACCAGGGGTGGTGGCTACACCTTC.

This chain connects TRBV18 to TRBJ2-5; 7 bases are a match to TRBD1. V lost 1 base, J lost 3 bases, and 14 bases stayed unmatched. The CDR3 extends over 18 amino acids. Germline assignment: CDR1 KGHSH and CDR2 LQKENI. The CDR3 loop reads CASSPRSLPQTGKETQYF. The CDR3 coding sequence is TGTGCCAGCTCACCACGATCGTTACCACAGACAGGGAAAGAGACCCAGTACTTC.

The genes are TRBV27 and TRBJ1-6; D gene ambiguous. Germline V gives CDR1 MNHEY, CDR2 SMNVEV (reference sequence). This CDR3 comprises 14 residues. V was trimmed by 4 bases and J by 7 bases, leaving 11 bases between them. CDR3 nucleotide sequence: TGTGCCAGCAGTTCCCCCGGCTTGAATTCACCCCTCCACTTT. Protein: CASSSPGLNSPLHF.

The chain is built from TRBV25-1 and TRBJ1-1; unclear D gene. The CDR3 totals 13 residues. Germline V gives CDR1 MGHDK, CDR2 SYGVNS. V was cut by 7 bases and J by 0 bases, with 9 bases left in between. In DNA, the CDR3 is TGTGCCAGCATCTCCGGGCTGAACACTGAAGCTTTCTTT. Translating it yields CASISGLNTEAFF.

The rearrangement links TRBV5-1 to TRBJ2-7, with 8 bases matching TRBD2. J lost 4 bases, V lost 4 bases, and 19 bases had no gene match. Germline V gene sequence: CDR1 SGHRS, CDR2 YFSETQ. The CDR3 totals 18 residues. The CDR3 nucleotides read TGCGCCAGCAGCCGCCGGACAGCCAGCGGGAGAGGTGAATACGAGCAGTACTTC. Its translation: CASSRRTASGRGEYEQYF.

This clone was found a few times. CDR3 nucleotide sequence: TGTGCCAGCAGCCGGATAGCGGGAGTGTATGACGGCACAGATACGCAGTATTTT. Translating it yields CASSRIAGVYDGTDTQYF. The rearrangement uses TRBV5-4 and TRBJ2-3, with 9 nucleotides matching TRBD2. CDR1 and CDR2 (germline): SGHNT, YYREEE (reference sequence). V gave up 4 bases and J gave up 1 base; unmatched junction bases: 13. The CDR3 is made up of 18 amino acids.

The chain carries TRBV11-3 and TRBJ1-2; TRBD1 is a possible D gene (5 bases). Germline lookup yields CDR1 SGHNT and CDR2 YENEEA. The V end lost 0 bases, the J end lost 8 bases, and 16 bases lay between the germline ends. The CDR3 runs to 15 residues. Here the CDR3 DNA reads TGTGCCAGCAGCTTAGAACAGGCTTCCACCCGGGGCTACACCTTC. This codes for CASSLEQASTRGYTF. Full variable domain (missing parts from reference TRBV11-3 and TRBJ1-2): EAGVVQSPRYKIIEKKQPVAFWCNPISGHNTLYWYLQNLGQGPELLIRYENEEAVDDSQLPKDRFSAERLKGVDSTLKIQPAELGDSAVYLCASSLEQASTRGYTFGSGTRLTVV.

As to this clone: Relative to the germline gene, one junction end is altered; a read error may explain this. The chain links TRBV6-6 to TRBJ2-7, with 9 bases lining up with TRBD1. Germline lookup yields CDR1 MNHNY and CDR2 SVGAGI (reference sequence). This CDR3 has 12 residues. In DNA, the CDR3 is TGTGCCAGCAGTTACTCGGACAGGGGATCGCACTTC. Its protein is CASSYSDRGSHF.

This clone was seen a few times. The chain combines TRBV5-1 with TRBJ2-7, with TRBD2 matching over 9 bases. The CDR3 length is 15 residues. Germline values: CDR1 SGHRS, CDR2 YFSETQ. J was trimmed by 6 bases and V by 5 bases; bases with no gene match: 12. CDR3 in DNA: TGCGCCAGCAGGGGGACTAGCTCCTCGAGGGTCGAGCAGTACTTC. Protein: CASRGTSSSRVEQYF.

The chain has TRBV5-1 and TRBJ2-1, with D perhaps matching TRBD2 (6 bases). The CDR3 sequence is 15 residues long. The V and J ends lost 2 bases and 4 bases respectively, with 13 bases between them. CDR1 is SGHRS, CDR2 YFSETQ, per germline. The CDR3 nucleotides read TGCGCCAGCAGCTTATTGGGACTCGTATACAATGAGCAGTTCTTC. This gives the protein CASSLLGLVYNEQFF. Full variable domain (missing parts from reference TRBV5-1 and TRBJ2-1): KAGVTQTPRYLIKTRGQQVTLSCSPISGHRSVSWYQQTPGQGLQFLFEYFSETQRNKGNFPGRFSGRQFSNSRSEMNVSTLELGDSALYLCASSLLGLVYNEQFFGPGTRLTVL.